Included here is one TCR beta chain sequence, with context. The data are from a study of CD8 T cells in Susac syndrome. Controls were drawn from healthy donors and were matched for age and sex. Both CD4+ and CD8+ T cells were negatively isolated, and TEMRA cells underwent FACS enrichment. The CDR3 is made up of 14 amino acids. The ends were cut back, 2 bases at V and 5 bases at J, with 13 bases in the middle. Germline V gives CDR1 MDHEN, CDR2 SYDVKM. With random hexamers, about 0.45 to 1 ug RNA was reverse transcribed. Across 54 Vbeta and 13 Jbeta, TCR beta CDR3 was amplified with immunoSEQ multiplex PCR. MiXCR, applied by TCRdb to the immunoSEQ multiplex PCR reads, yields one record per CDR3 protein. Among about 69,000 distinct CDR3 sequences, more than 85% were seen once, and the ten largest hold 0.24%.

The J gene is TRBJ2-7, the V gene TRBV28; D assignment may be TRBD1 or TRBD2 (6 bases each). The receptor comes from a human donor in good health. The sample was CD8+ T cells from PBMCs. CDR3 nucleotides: TGTGCCAGCAGTTTAAGGGGGGTAACCAACGAGCAGTACTTC. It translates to CASSLRGVTNEQYF.